The rows below give T cell receptor beta chains drawn from one sample of a study of cytomegalovirus exposure and HLA in healthy donors. The data were produced by immunoSEQ multiplex PCR, yet TCRdb's version contains in-frame clones alone and is incomplete. Among fewer than 200,000 clones listed, around 80% were seen once. The specimen was PBMCs. The origin of the receptors is a woman between 50 and 59 years old in good health and CMV-seropositive. Both conserved end residues are part of each CDR3. The D gene is left open where the match is weak. Only some rows state a clone size, as once, few, many or a class for expanded clones.

>TRBV11-3|TRBJ2-1|TRBD1|.
CASSLGLQGRNEQFF
TGTGCCAGCAGCTTAGGTCTACAGGGGAGAAATGAGCAGTTCTTC
>TRBV5-1|TRBJ2-2|TRBD2|.
CASSKGLAGAGELFF
TGCGCCAGCAGCAAGGGACTAGCGGGGGCCGGGGAGCTGTTTTTT
>TRBV19|TRBJ2-7|.|.
CASSSQGLGYEQYF
TGTGCCAGTAGTTCGCAGGGTTTAGGATACGAGCAGTACTTC
>TRBV7-2|TRBJ2-7|.|once
CASSPSTGNSYEQYF
TGTGCCAGCAGCCCCAGCACAGGCAACTCCTACGAGCAGTACTTC
>TRBV25-1|TRBJ1-3|.|.
CASSDPNSGNTIYF
TGTGCCAGCAGTGATCCCAACTCTGGAAACACCATATATTTT
>TRBV5-4|TRBJ2-3|TRBD2|.
CASSVRGADTQYF
TGTGCCAGCAGCGTGCGGGGGGCAGATACGCAGTATTTT
>TRBV10-3|TRBJ1-5|.|.
CAISHRRSPSVVQPQHF
TGTGCCATCAGTCACCGCCGTAGCCCGTCTGTGGTTCAGCCCCAGCATTTT
>TRBV7-2|TRBJ2-7|.|.
CASSRLGPTYEQYF
TGTGCCAGCAGCCGCCTCGGTCCGACCTACGAGCAGTACTTC
>TRBV2|TRBJ2-1|.|.
CASRRRAAQNNEQFF
TGTGCCAGCCGTCGGCGAGCGGCCCAAAACAATGAGCAGTTCTTC
>TRBV19|TRBJ1-1|.|.
CASRGLRDGRNTEAFF
TGTGCCAGTAGGGGCTTAAGGGACGGGAGGAACACTGAAGCTTTCTTT
>TRBV5-5|TRBJ2-4|TRBD2|.
CASSLWREDRNIQYF
TGTGCCAGCAGCTTGTGGCGGGAGGACCGAAACATTCAGTACTTC
>TRBV28|TRBJ1-2|.|few
CASSFPRRDGYTF
TGTGCCAGCAGTTTTCCGAGGCGGGATGGCTACACCTTC
>TRBV11-2|TRBJ1-2|TRBD1|.
CASRPPGQGKGYTF
TGTGCCAGCAGACCTCCGGGACAGGGAAAGGGCTACACCTTC